These T cell receptor beta chains were read from a single sample in a study of blood T cell repertoires in COVID-19. The data were produced by immunoSEQ multiplex PCR, yet TCRdb's version contains in-frame clones alone and is incomplete. The repertoire holds fewer than 200,000 clones, with 70% to 90% as singletons. Sequenced material: peripheral blood. These TCRs come from a man aged 45-65 years with active or convalescent COVID-19. The CDR3 runs from the conserved cysteine through the conserved F or W. The order of the fields is V gene, clone size, J gene, D gene, CDR3 DNA, CDR3 protein. A D gene is named only where the DNA matches it firmly. Expanded clones are given a class, and other clones once, few, many or no size at all.

TRBV30	.	TRBJ1-1	.	TGTGCCTGGAGTGTGGAGCCCATGAACACTGAAGCTTTCTTT	CAWSVEPMNTEAFF
TRBV5-4	once	TRBJ2-2	.	TGTGCCAGCAGCTTGGGGGCTAGCAACACCGGGGAGCTGTTTTTT	CASSLGASNTGELFF
TRBV3-1/TRBV3-2	.	TRBJ2-1	.	TGTGCCAGCAGCCAAGATGAAACAGTAAATGAGCAGTTCTTC	CASSQDETVNEQFF
TRBV9	.	TRBJ1-2	TRBD1	TGTGCCAGCAGCACGGGACAGGCTAACTATGGCTACACCTTC	CASSTGQANYGYTF
TRBV27	.	TRBJ1-5	.	TGTGCCAGCAGTATGACTCAGACGGTTGTTAATCAGCCCCAGCATTTT	CASSMTQTVVNQPQHF
TRBV11-2	few	TRBJ1-1	.	TGTGCCAGCAGCTTATTAACAGAGGAAGCTTTCTTT	CASSLLTEEAFF
TRBV29-1	.	TRBJ1-5	.	TGCAGCGTTCATGAGGGCAATCAGCCCCAGCATTTT	CSVHEGNQPQHF
TRBV10-3	.	TRBJ1-6	TRBD1	TGTGCCATCAATGGGCAGGGGGTCTCTAATTCACCCCTCCACTTT	CAINGQGVSNSPLHF
TRBV3-1/TRBV3-2	.	TRBJ2-4	.	TGTGCCAGCAGCCAAGTAGCCAGTCTAGCCAAAAACATTCAGTACTTC	CASSQVASLAKNIQYF
TRBV25-1	.	TRBJ2-7	.	TGTGCCAGCAGTGAACTCCACGAGCAGTACTTC	CASSELHEQYF
TRBV11-2	once	TRBJ2-7	.	TGTGCCAGCAGCTTTGGCGGTAGCTACGAGCAGTACTTC	CASSFGGSYEQYF
TRBV7-2	.	TRBJ1-5	.	TGTGCCAGCAGCTTTAATTTCAATCAGCCCCAGCATTTT	CASSFNFNQPQHF
TRBV18	.	TRBJ2-2	.	TGTGCCAGCACAGAGAGCCGGGGGGCGTACACCGGGGAGCTGTTTTTT	CASTESRGAYTGELFF
TRBV6-5	.	TRBJ2-7	.	TGTGCCAGCATTCACGGTGGGGCAGAAACTTACGAGCAGTACTTC	CASIHGGAETYEQYF
TRBV25-1	.	TRBJ1-2	.	TGTGCCAGCAGGGATCGGGGTAACTATGGCTACACCTTC	CASRDRGNYGYTF
TRBV7-6	few	TRBJ2-2	TRBD1	TGTGCCAGCAGCTTAGATAGGGGGCGCGGGGAGCTGTTTTTT	CASSLDRGRGELFF
TRBV11-2	few	TRBJ1-1	TRBD1	TGTGCCAGCAGGAAAGTGGGACAGGGAAACACTGAAGCTTTCTTT	CASRKVGQGNTEAFF
TRBV19	.	TRBJ1-1	.	TGTGCCAGTAGTTCCCAAGACAGTGAAGCTTTCTTT	CASSSQDSEAFF
TRBV14	.	TRBJ2-2	.	TGTGCCAGCAGCCCATTCCAGGGGCGTTACGGGGAGCTGTTTTTT	CASSPFQGRYGELFF
TRBV6-2/TRBV6-3	.	TRBJ1-3	.	TGTGCCAGCAGTCAGGACAGCTCCTCTGGAAACACCATATATTTT	CASSQDSSSGNTIYF
TRBV7-3	.	TRBJ2-3	TRBD2	TGTGCCAGCAGCGAAAGGGGACTAGCGGCCACAGATACGCAGTATTTT	CASSERGLAATDTQYF
TRBV24-1	.	TRBJ1-2	TRBD1	TGTGCCACCAGTGAGGGACAGGGGGTCGGCTATGGCTACACCTTC	CATSEGQGVGYGYTF
TRBV28	.	TRBJ1-6	TRBD1	TGTGCCAGCAGTGCCTGGACAGGAGCCAATTCACCCCTCCACTTT	CASSAWTGANSPLHF
TRBV6-1	.	TRBJ1-6	.	TGTGCCAGCAGTGAAGCAGCCGGCAGCGGCGCCCTTAATTCACCCCTCCACTTT	CASSEAAGSGALNSPLHF
TRBV11-3	.	TRBJ2-3	TRBD1	TGTGCCAGCAGCTTACGAGGGGGACAGGGTACAGATACGCAGTATTTT	CASSLRGGQGTDTQYF
TRBV13	once	TRBJ1-5	TRBD1	TGTGCCAGCAGCCGGACAGGGGACAGCAATCAGCCCCAGCATTTT	CASSRTGDSNQPQHF
TRBV7-9	few	TRBJ1-1	.	TGTGCCAGCAGCTCCACATCCTACACTGAAGCTTTCTTT	CASSSTSYTEAFF
TRBV20-1	.	TRBJ1-4	TRBD1	TGCAGTGCAAGTGGGCCAGGGGGTGAAAAACTGTTTTTT	CSASGPGGEKLFF
TRBV18	.	TRBJ2-7	.	TGTGCCAGCTCACACACACAGGTGGTCTACGAGCAGTACTTC	CASSHTQVVYEQYF
TRBV12-3/TRBV12-4	once	TRBJ2-1	TRBD1	TGTGCCAGCAGTTTCACCGGGACAGGGGCGTTCTTC	CASSFTGTGAFF
TRBV6-5	.	TRBJ1-5	TRBD1	TGTGCCAGCAGACAGGGGCCCTTCATTAATCAGCCCCAGCATTTT	CASRQGPFINQPQHF
TRBV7-2	.	TRBJ2-1	.	TGTGCCAGCAGCCCTTACTCGGTTGGCAATGAGCAGTTCTTC	CASSPYSVGNEQFF
TRBV11-1	.	TRBJ2-5	TRBD2	TGTGCCAGCAGCTCGGGACTAGCTTTCGGGGAGACCCAGTACTTC	CASSSGLAFGETQYF
TRBV5-1	.	TRBJ2-7	.	TGCGCCAGCAGCTTGATGGACACAACCTACGAGCAGTACTTC	CASSLMDTTYEQYF
TRBV7-9	.	TRBJ1-2	.	TGTGCCAGCACCCTTTACGAGTTAAGCTATGGCTACACCTTC	CASTLYELSYGYTF
TRBV30	.	TRBJ2-3	TRBD2	TGTGCCTTAAGGTTTAGCGGGAGCACAGATACGCAGTATTTT	CALRFSGSTDTQYF
TRBV10-1	.	TRBJ1-5	TRBD1	TGCGCCAGCAGTGCCGGGACAGGGATCGATCAGCCCCAGCATTTT	CASSAGTGIDQPQHF
TRBV11-2	.	TRBJ1-6	TRBD1	TGTGCCAGCAGCCCACGGGGAGGACAGGGTAATTCACCCCTCCACTTT	CASSPRGGQGNSPLHF
TRBV19	.	TRBJ1-1	.	TGTGCCAGTAGTATCCTCCAGGGCACTGAAGCTTTCTTT	CASSILQGTEAFF
TRBV7-3	.	TRBJ2-1	.	TGTGCCAGCAGCTTAAGGCCTTCCTACAATGAGCAGTTCTTC	CASSLRPSYNEQFF
TRBV29-1	.	TRBJ2-5	TRBD1	TGCAGCGTCACAGGGGGGATCCAAGAGACCCAGTACTTC	CSVTGGIQETQYF
TRBV29-1	.	TRBJ2-2	.	TGCAGCGTTAAGCCGTATGATGGGGAGCTGTTTTTT	CSVKPYDGELFF
TRBV2	.	TRBJ1-6	.	TGTGCCAGCACCGGGGGGGTATCGGGTTCACCCCTCCACTTT	CASTGGVSGSPLHF
TRBV7-9	.	TRBJ1-1	TRBD1	TGTGCCAGCAGCAATCGCGGACAGGGAGGCATGAACACTGAAGCTTTCTTT	CASSNRGQGGMNTEAFF
TRBV11-1	.	TRBJ2-1	TRBD1	TGTGCCAGCAGCACGGGACAGGGTGGCTACAATGAGCAGTTCTTC	CASSTGQGGYNEQFF
TRBV4-2	.	TRBJ1-5	.	TGTGCCAGCAGCCAAGATGGGGGCAGGGGAGATCAGCCCCAGCATTTT	CASSQDGGRGDQPQHF
TRBV5-5	.	TRBJ2-7	.	TGTGCCAGCAGCTTCATTCCGGGGGATAACGAGCAGTACTTC	CASSFIPGDNEQYF
TRBV4-3	.	TRBJ1-3	.	TGCGCCAGCAGCCAAACACGTTCTGGAAACACCATATATTTT	CASSQTRSGNTIYF
TRBV5-1	.	TRBJ1-5	.	TGCGCCAGCAGCTTGTATGAGTCGAGTCAGCCCCAGCATTTT	CASSLYESSQPQHF
TRBV6-6	.	TRBJ1-1	TRBD1	TGTGCCAGCAAACCGCAGGGGGTGCGCACTGAAGCTTTCTTT	CASKPQGVRTEAFF
TRBV9	.	TRBJ1-2	.	TGTGCCAGCAGCCCCTCGGCGAGGGCTCACTATGGCTACACCTTC	CASSPSARAHYGYTF
TRBV2	.	TRBJ1-5	.	TGTGCCAGCAGTGAAGAGGGGAATCAGCCCCAGCATTTT	CASSEEGNQPQHF
TRBV5-1	.	TRBJ2-1	TRBD2	TGCGCCAGCAGCGCCTTGACTAGCGGGGGAGACAATGAGCAGTTCTTC	CASSALTSGGDNEQFF
TRBV25-1	.	TRBJ1-6	.	TGTGCCAGCAGTGATAGTTTCTTGATGAGGGATTCACCCCTCCACTTT	CASSDSFLMRDSPLHF